The T cell receptor beta chain under discussion was sequenced for a study of tumor-infiltrating lymphocytes in primary liver carcinoma. CDR1 is SGHAT, CDR2 FQDESV, per germline (reference sequence). This CDR3 region has 13 residues. With regard to this clonotype: Antigen unknown. The junction and the germline gene differ at one end; a read error may be behind it.

Joint extraction of RNA and DNA used about 17-32 mg of bulk tissue that was unsorted. Patients underwent resection of primary liver carcinoma. Study observations and caveats: Significantly greater top-250-clone fractions characterized tumors relative to blood (p = 0.039).

The authors made TCR beta cDNA from around 500 ng total RNA with a constant-region primer. Employing slightly modified ARM-PCR, three nested multiplex PCR rounds were run, and these gave rise to the TCR beta libraries. Rounds one and two of PCR, each of about 10 cycles, were primed with TRBV1-TRBV30 forward primers and a C-beta reverse primer. From the multiplex PCR reads, TCRdb called clonotypes with MiXCR, one entry per CDR3 protein. The sample has roughly 32,000 distinct CDR3 sequences, roughly 74% seen once; the top ten hold about 15%. This TCR came from a man aged 35-49 years with primary liver carcinoma and hepatitis B virus infection. The J gene is TRBJ2-3, the V gene TRBV11-1, with D maybe TRBD2 (5 bases). The sample taken for sequencing was liver tumor tissue from sampling region 4. Subset defined: tumor region T4, right-lateral pole. The CDR3 region is CVSGSIRSDTQYF. The DNA of the CDR3 is TGTGTCAGCGGCTCGATCCGATCAGATACGCAGTATTTT.